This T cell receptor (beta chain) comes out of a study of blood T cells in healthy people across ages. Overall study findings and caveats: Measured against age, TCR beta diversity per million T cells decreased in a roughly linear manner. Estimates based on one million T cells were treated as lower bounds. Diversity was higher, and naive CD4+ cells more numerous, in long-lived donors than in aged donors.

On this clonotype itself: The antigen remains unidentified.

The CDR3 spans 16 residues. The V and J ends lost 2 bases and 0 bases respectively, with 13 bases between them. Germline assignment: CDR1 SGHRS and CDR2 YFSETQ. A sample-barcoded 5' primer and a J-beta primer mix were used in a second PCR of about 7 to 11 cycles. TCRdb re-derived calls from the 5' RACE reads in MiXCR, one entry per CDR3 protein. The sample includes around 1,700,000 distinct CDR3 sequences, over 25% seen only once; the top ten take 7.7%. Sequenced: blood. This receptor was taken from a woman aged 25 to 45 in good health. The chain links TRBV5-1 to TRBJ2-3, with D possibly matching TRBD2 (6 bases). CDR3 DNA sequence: TGCGCCAGCAGCTTCAATCCCGGGACTAGCACAGATACGCAGTATTTT. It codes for CASSFNPGTSTDTQYF.